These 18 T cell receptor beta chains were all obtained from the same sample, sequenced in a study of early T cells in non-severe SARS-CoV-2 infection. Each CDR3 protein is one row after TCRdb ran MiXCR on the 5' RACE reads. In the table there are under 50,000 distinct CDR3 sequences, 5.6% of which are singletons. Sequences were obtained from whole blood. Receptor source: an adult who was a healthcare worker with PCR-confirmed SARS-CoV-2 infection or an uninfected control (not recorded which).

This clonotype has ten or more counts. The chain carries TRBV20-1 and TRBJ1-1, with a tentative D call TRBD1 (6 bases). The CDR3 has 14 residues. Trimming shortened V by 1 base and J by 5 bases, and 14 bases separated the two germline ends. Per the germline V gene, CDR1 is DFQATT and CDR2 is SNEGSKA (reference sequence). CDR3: CSARVQARGTEAFF. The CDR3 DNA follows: TGCAGTGCTAGAGTGCAGGCCAGGGGAACTGAAGCTTTCTTT.

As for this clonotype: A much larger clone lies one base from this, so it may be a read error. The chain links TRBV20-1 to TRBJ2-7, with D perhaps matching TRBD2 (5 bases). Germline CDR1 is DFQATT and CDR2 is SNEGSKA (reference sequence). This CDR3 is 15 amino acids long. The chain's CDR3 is CSARDRRDYSPELYF. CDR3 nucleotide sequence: TGCAGTGCTAGAGATCGTCGTGACTACTCTCCTGAGCTGTACTTC.

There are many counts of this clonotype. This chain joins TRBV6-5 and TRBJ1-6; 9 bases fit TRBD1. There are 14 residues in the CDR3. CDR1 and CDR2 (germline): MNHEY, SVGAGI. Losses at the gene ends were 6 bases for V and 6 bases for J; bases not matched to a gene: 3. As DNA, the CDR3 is TGTGCCAGCAGGACAGGGGGGAGTAATTCACCCCTCCACTTT. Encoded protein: CASRTGGSNSPLHF.

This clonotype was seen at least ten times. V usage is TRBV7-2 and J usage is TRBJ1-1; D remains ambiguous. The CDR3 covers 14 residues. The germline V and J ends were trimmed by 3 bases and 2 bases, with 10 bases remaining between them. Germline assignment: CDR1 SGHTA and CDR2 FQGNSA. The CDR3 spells CASSFPGSNTEAFF. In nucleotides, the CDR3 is TGTGCCAGCAGCTTTCCGGGGTCCAACACTGAAGCTTTCTTT.

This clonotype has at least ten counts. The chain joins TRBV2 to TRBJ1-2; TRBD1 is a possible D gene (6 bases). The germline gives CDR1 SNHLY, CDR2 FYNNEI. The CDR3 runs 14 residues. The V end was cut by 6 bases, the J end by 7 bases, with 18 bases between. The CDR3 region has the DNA TGTGCCAGCAGCCAGACAGGCTCCCCTCTTGGCTACACCTTC. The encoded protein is CASSQTGSPLGYTF.

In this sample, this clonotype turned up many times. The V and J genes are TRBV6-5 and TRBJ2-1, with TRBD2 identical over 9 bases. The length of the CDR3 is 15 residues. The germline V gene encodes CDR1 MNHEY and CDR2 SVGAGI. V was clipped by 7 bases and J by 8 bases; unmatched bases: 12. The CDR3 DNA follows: TGTGCCAGCACTCTAACCCCGCTAGCGGGATATGAGCAGTTCTTC. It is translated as CASTLTPLAGYEQFF.

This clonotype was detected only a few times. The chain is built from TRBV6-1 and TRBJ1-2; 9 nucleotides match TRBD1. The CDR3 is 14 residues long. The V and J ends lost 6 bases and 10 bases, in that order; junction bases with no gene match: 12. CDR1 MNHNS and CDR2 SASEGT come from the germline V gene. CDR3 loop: CASRDNTGGIPYTF. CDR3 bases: TGTGCCAGCAGGGATAATACAGGGGGCATACCCTACACCTTC.

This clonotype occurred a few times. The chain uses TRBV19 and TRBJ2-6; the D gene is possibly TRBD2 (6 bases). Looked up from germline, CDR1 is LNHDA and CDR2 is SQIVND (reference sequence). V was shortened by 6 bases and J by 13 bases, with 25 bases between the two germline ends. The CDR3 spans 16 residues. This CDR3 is CASRLRRDRDGGVLTF. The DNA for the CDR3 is TGTGCCAGTAGGCTTAGGAGGGACCGGGACGGCGGTGTCCTGACTTTC.

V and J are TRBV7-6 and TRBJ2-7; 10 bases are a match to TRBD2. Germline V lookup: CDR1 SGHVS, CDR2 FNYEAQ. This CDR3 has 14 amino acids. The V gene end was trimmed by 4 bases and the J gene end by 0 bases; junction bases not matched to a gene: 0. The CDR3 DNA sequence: TGTGCCAGCAGCTGGACTAGCGGCTCCTACGAGCAGTACTTC. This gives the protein CASSWTSGSYEQYF.

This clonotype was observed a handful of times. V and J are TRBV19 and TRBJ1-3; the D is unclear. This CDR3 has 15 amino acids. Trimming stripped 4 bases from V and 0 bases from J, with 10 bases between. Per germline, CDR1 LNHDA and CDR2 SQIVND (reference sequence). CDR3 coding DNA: TGTGCCAGTAGTACGAGGCCCTCCTCTGGAAACACCATATATTTT. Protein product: CASSTRPSSGNTIYF.

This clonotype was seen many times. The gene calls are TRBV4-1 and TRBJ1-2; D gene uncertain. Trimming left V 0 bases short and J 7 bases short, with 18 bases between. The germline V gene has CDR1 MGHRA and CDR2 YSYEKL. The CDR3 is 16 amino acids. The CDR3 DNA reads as TGCGCCAGCAGCCAAGATGGGTCCCGACGGGTTGGTGGCTACACCTTC. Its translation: CASSQDGSRRVGGYTF.

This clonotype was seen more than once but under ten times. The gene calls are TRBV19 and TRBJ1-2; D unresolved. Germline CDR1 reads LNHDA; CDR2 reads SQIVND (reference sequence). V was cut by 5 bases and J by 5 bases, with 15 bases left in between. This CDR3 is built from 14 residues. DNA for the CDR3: TGTGCCAGTAGTTTAGGACTGGGCGGTTATGGCTACACCTTC. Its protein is CASSLGLGGYGYTF.

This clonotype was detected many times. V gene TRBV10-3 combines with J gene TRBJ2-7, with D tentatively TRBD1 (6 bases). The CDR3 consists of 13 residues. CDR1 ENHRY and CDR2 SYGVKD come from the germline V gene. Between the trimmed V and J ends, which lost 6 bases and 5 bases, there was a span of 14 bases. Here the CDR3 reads CAIRPGQRDEQYF. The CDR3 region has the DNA TGTGCCATCAGGCCGGGACAAAGGGACGAGCAGTACTTC.

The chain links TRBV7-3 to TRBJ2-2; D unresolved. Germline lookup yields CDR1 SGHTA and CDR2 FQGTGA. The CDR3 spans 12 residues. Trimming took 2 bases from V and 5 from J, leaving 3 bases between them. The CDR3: CASSLRTGELFF. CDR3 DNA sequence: TGTGCCAGCAGCTTACGTACCGGGGAGCTGTTTTTT.

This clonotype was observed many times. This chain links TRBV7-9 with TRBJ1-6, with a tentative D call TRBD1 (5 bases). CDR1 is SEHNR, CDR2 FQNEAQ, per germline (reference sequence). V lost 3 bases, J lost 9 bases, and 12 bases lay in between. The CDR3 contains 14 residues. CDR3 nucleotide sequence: TGTGCCAGCAGCTTTCAAGGGGTTACTTCACCCCTCCACTTT. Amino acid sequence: CASSFQGVTSPLHF.

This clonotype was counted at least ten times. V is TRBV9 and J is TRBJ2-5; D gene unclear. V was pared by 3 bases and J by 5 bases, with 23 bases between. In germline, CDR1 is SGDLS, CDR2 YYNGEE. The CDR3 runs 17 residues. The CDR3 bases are TGTGCCAGCAGCGACTCGTTCGCTAGAGCTACATGGGAGACCCAGTACTTC. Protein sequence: CASSDSFARATWETQYF.

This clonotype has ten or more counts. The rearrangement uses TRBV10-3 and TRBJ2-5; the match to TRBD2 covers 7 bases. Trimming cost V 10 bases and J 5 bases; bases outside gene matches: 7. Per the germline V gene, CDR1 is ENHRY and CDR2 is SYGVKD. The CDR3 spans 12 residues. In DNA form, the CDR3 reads TGTGCCACAAAATCCGGGGGGGAGACCCAGTACTTC. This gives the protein CATKSGGETQYF.

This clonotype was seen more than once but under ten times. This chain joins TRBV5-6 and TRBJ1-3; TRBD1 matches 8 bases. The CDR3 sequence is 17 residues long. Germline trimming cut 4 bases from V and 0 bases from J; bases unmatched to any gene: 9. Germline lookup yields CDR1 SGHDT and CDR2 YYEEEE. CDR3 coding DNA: TGTGCCAGCAGCCCCGGGACAGGCCGCTACTCTGGAAACACCATATATTTT. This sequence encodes CASSPGTGRYSGNTIYF.